One and the same sample provided the 21 T cell receptor beta chains below, sequenced in a study of CD8 T cells in Susac syndrome. RNA, at 0.5 to 1 ug, was reverse transcribed with random hexamers. A single record per CDR3 protein comes from TCRdb applying MiXCR to the immunoSEQ multiplex PCR reads. The profile covers 120,000 to 150,000 distinct CDR3 sequences, with less than 95% appearing a single time and around 0.08% taken by the ten largest. The specimen was CD4+ T cells from PBMCs. These receptors all stem from a human donor in good health.

The chain is built from TRBV3-1 and TRBJ2-1; the match to TRBD1 covers 8 bases. Germline CDR1 and CDR2: LGHDT and YNNKEL (reference sequence). With 1 base clipped from V and 9 bases from J, the junction kept 8 bases outside the gene matches. The CDR3 covers 15 residues. CDR3 region: CASSQAGQGRLEQFF. The CDR3 DNA is TGTGCCAGCAGCCAAGCAGGACAGGGTCGGCTTGAGCAGTTCTTC.

V gene TRBV5-1 combines with J gene TRBJ2-1, with 7 bases fitting TRBD2. The CDR3 consists of 14 residues. Germline V lookup: CDR1 SGHRS, CDR2 YFSETQ. V was pared by 0 bases and J by 8 bases, with 5 bases of the junction left unmatched. CDR3: CASSLGQRGDEQFF. For the CDR3, the DNA is TGCGCCAGCAGCTTGGGACAGCGGGGAGATGAGCAGTTCTTC.

The chain links TRBV28 to TRBJ1-2; no reliable D call. The CDR3 is 11 residues long. Germline CDR1 is MDHEN and CDR2 is SYDVKM. Trimming pared 9 bases from V and 0 bases from J, leaving 5 bases between. This chain's CDR3 is CASGSNYGYTF. DNA of the CDR3: TGTGCCAGTGGTTCTAACTATGGCTACACCTTC.

This chain links TRBV5-1 with TRBJ1-4, with 9 bases fitting TRBD1. Germline CDR1 and CDR2: SGHRS and YFSETQ. The J segment lost 13 bases and the V segment lost 0 bases, leaving 13 bases of the junction unmatched. The CDR3 spans 16 residues. CDR3 DNA: TGCGCCAGCAGCTTGGCCGGACAGGGGAATTTCGAGGCACTGTTTTTT. Residues: CASSLAGQGNFEALFF.

The J gene is TRBJ2-2, the V gene TRBV3-1; 8 bases agree with TRBD2. This CDR3 region has 19 residues. With 4 bases clipped from V and 2 bases from J, the junction kept 15 bases outside the gene matches. Germline V gene lookup returns CDR1 LGHDT and CDR2 YNNKEL (reference sequence). CDR3: CASSPKGPLAGGNTGELFF. As DNA, the CDR3 is TGTGCCAGCAGCCCTAAGGGCCCTCTAGCGGGTGGAAACACCGGGGAGCTGTTTTTT.

This sequence joins TRBV7-9 and TRBJ2-1; the match to TRBD2 covers 10 bases. V lost 5 bases, J lost 7 bases, and 11 bases stayed unmatched. The CDR3 covers 16 residues. Per germline, CDR1 SEHNR and CDR2 FQNEAQ (reference sequence). The CDR3 DNA is TGTGCCAGCAGCCGTCCGGGGCTAGCGGGAGTTAATGAGCAGTTCTTC. Residues: CASSRPGLAGVNEQFF.

In this sample, this clonotype turned up a few times. The chain joins TRBV12-3 or TRBV12-4 to TRBJ2-7, with D perhaps being TRBD1 or TRBD2 (5 bases each). V shed 5 bases and J shed 3 bases, with 8 bases lying between them. This CDR3 spans 12 amino acids. Here the CDR3 DNA reads TGTGCCAGCAGTCGGGGCAGCTACGAGCAGTACTTC. This codes for CASSRGSYEQYF.

The rearrangement links TRBV4-2 to TRBJ1-5, with D maybe TRBD1 (5 bases). Germline assignment: CDR1 LGHNA and CDR2 YNFKEQ. This CDR3 spans 15 amino acids. The V end was cut by 3 bases, the J end by 3 bases, with 12 bases between. CDR3 sequence: CASSQETAVNQPQHF. In DNA form, the CDR3 reads TGTGCCAGCAGCCAGGAGACAGCAGTCAATCAGCCCCAGCATTTT.

The chain is built from TRBV6-5 and TRBJ2-5; 7 nucleotides agree with TRBD1. CDR1 is MNHEY, CDR2 SVGAGI, per germline. CDR3 length: 14 residues. V lost 2 bases, J lost 7 bases, and 7 bases stayed unmatched. CDR3 amino acids: CASSYDRAVGTQYF. The DNA for the CDR3 is TGTGCCAGCAGTTACGACAGGGCTGTAGGGACCCAGTACTTC.

This rearrangement joins TRBV20-1 to TRBJ2-7, with TRBD1 matching over 7 bases. Germline CDR1 and CDR2: DFQATT and SNEGSKA (reference sequence). Germline trimming cut 6 bases from V and 4 bases from J; bases unmatched to any gene: 9. The CDR3 runs 13 residues. CDR3 sequence: CSASLQTGYEQYF. The CDR3 bases are TGCAGTGCATCACTCCAGACAGGGTACGAGCAGTACTTC.

The gene calls are TRBV6-1 and TRBJ2-7; tentative D call: TRBD1 (5 bases). Deletions cut 6 bases from V and 2 bases from J, with 11 bases between. This CDR3 has 13 residues. Germline CDR1 MNHNS, CDR2 SASEGT. CDR3 amino acids: CASRDSGTYEQYF. The CDR3 nucleotides are TGTGCCAGCAGAGACAGTGGGACCTACGAGCAGTACTTC.

The rearrangement uses TRBV30 and TRBJ2-7; no clear D gene. The CDR3 spans 11 residues. From germline, CDR1 is GTSNPN and CDR2 SVGIG (reference sequence). The CDR3 region has the DNA TGTGCTCTAGAGGTTGGCTACGAGCAGTACTTC. Its translation: CALEVGYEQYF.

The V gene is TRBV4-2, the J gene TRBJ2-1, with D possibly matching TRBD2 (6 bases). Germline V CDR1 and CDR2: LGHNA, YNFKEQ. Trimming removed 0 bases from V and 2 bases from J, with 14 bases in between. The CDR3 sequence is 17 residues long. CDR3 nucleotide sequence: TGTGCCAGCAGCCAAGATTTCGGGGGTCCTCCCTACAATGAGCAGTTCTTC. It encodes CASSQDFGGPPYNEQFF.

This clonotype was seen a single time. The rearrangement links TRBV5-6 to TRBJ2-2; D gene ambiguous. V was shortened by 0 bases and J by 7 bases, with 19 bases between the two germline ends. Per germline, CDR1 SGHDT and CDR2 YYEEEE. The CDR3 contains 17 residues. The DNA of the CDR3 is TGTGCCAGCAGCTTGGCGCTATCAGGCGTATTGCTCGGGGAGCTGTTTTTT. Its translation: CASSLALSGVLLGELFF.

The chain is built from TRBV11-3 and TRBJ2-2; 8 bases agree with TRBD2. In germline, CDR1 is SGHNT, CDR2 YENEEA. With 8 bases clipped from V and 5 bases from J, the junction kept 7 bases outside the gene matches. The CDR3 covers 14 residues. CDR3 residues: CASGKTGGTGELFF. CDR3 bases: TGTGCCAGCGGGAAGACGGGAGGGACCGGGGAGCTGTTTTTT. Full variable domain (outside the CDR3, taken from reference TRBV11-3 and TRBJ2-2): EAGVVQSPRYKIIEKKQPVAFWCNPISGHNTLYWYLQNLGQGPELLIRYENEEAVDDSQLPKDRFSAERLKGVDSTLKIQPAELGDSAVYLCASGKTGGTGELFFGEGSRLTVL.

This clonotype was seen more than once but under ten times. The chain joins TRBV5-4 to TRBJ2-7, with TRBD2 matching over 12 bases. Germline V lookup: CDR1 SGHNT, CDR2 YYREEE (reference sequence). The CDR3 runs to 16 residues. V trimming: 2 bases; J trimming: 2 bases; junction bases outside the gene matches: 5. The chain's CDR3 is CASSLRTSGNAYEQYF. For the CDR3, the DNA is TGTGCCAGCAGCTTAAGGACTAGCGGGAACGCCTACGAGCAGTACTTC.

The chain recombines TRBV3-1 with TRBJ1-5, with D perhaps TRBD1 (6 bases). Germline-derived CDR1 and CDR2 are LGHDT and YNNKEL (reference sequence). This CDR3 region has 15 residues. Trimming cost V 4 bases and J 4 bases, with 14 bases left between them. Here the CDR3 DNA reads TGTGCCAGCAGCCTACGACAGGACCCGAATCAGCCCCAGCATTTT. Its translation: CASSLRQDPNQPQHF.

This CDR3 is CASSLAFRGPDTQYF. The DNA of the CDR3 is TGCGCCAGCAGCTTGGCTTTCCGGGGGCCCGATACGCAGTATTTT. The chain joins TRBV5-1 to TRBJ2-3; D is perhaps TRBD1 or TRBD2 (6 bases each). V lost 0 bases to trimming and J lost 6 bases, with 14 bases between them. Germline CDR1 is SGHRS and CDR2 is YFSETQ. The CDR3 covers 15 residues.

The V gene is TRBV18, the J gene TRBJ1-5; unclear D gene. This CDR3 region has 13 residues. V dropped 1 base and J dropped 1 base, with 2 bases sitting between them. Germline loops: CDR1 KGHSH, CDR2 LQKENI. DNA for the CDR3: TGTGCCAGCTCACCACAGAGCAATCAGCCCCAGCATTTT. Protein sequence: CASSPQSNQPQHF.

The chain is built from TRBV4-2 and TRBJ2-6, with 8 bases fitting TRBD1. With 4 bases clipped from V and 2 bases from J, the junction kept 4 bases outside the gene matches. The CDR3 loop spans 16 amino acids. Germline V gene sequence: CDR1 LGHNA, CDR2 YNFKEQ. CDR3 protein: CASSPQGAAGANVLTF. The CDR3 DNA reads as TGTGCCAGCAGCCCTCAGGGGGCTGCTGGGGCCAACGTCCTGACTTTC.

This chain uses TRBV20-1 with TRBJ1-5, with TRBD1 matching 7 bases. The ends lost 0 bases at V and 5 bases at J; junction bases unmatched: 7. Looked up from germline, CDR1 is DFQATT and CDR2 is SNEGSKA (reference sequence). CDR3 length: 15 residues. CDR3 DNA sequence: TGCAGTGCTAGAGATCTTGGACAGGTCGATCAGCCCCAGCATTTT. Its translation: CSARDLGQVDQPQHF.